Presented here are 32 T cell receptor beta chains from one specimen sequenced in a study of blood T cell repertoires in COVID-19. The repertoire was sequenced with immunoSEQ multiplex PCR; TCRdb's copy has only in-frame clones and lacks some. The sample includes around 290,000 clones, about nine tenths of them seen just once. Material for sequencing was PBMCs or T cells enriched from blood (not recorded which). Receptor source: a woman aged 40 to 55 who had recovered from COVID-19.

The chain employs TRBV6-2 or TRBV6-3 and TRBJ2-2; 13 nucleotides match TRBD2. The V gene's germline CDR1 is MNHEY and CDR2 SVGEGT. Losses at the gene ends were 5 bases for V and 9 bases for J; bases not matched to a gene: 9. This CDR3 contains 16 residues. The chain's CDR3 is CASSTTSGRALRELFF. The DNA of the CDR3 is TGTGCCAGCAGTACCACTAGCGGGAGGGCCCTTAGGGAGCTGTTTTTT.

CDR3 residues: CASSPTLGLAKNIQYF. CDR3 nucleotide sequence: TGTGCCAGCAGCCCTACACTTGGACTAGCCAAAAACATTCAGTACTTC. This chain joins TRBV11-2 and TRBJ2-4; D perhaps matches TRBD2 (5 bases). Trimming left V 5 bases short and J 0 bases short, with 14 bases between. CDR3 length: 16 amino acids. CDR1 and CDR2 from the germline V gene are SGHAT and FQNNGV.

The V gene is TRBV6-1, the J gene TRBJ1-2, with D uncertain. CDR1 and CDR2 (germline): MNHNS, SASEGT. V shed 3 bases and J shed 2 bases, with 4 bases lying between them. The CDR3 has 12 amino acids. The chain's CDR3 is CASSDQNYGYTF. The DNA for the CDR3 is TGTGCCAGCAGTGACCAGAACTATGGCTACACCTTC.

The CDR3 loop is CASSHTGYGSGNTIYF. The CDR3, as DNA: TGCGCCAGCAGTCATACAGGCTACGGCTCTGGAAACACCATATATTTT. The chain carries TRBV5-1 and TRBJ1-3, with a weak D call TRBD1 (5 bases). The V end lost 5 bases, the J end lost 0 bases, and 15 bases lay between the germline ends. Germline lookup yields CDR1 SGHRS and CDR2 YFSETQ. This CDR3 is 16 amino acids long.

CDR3 sequence: CATSREAGPPLHF. CDR3 DNA: TGTGCCACCAGCAGAGAGGCAGGTCCCCCCCTCCACTTT. The V call is TRBV15, the J call TRBJ1-6; D call uncertain. V lost 0 bases, J lost 13 bases, and 10 bases lay in between. Germline loops: CDR1 LNHNV, CDR2 YYDKDF (reference sequence). The CDR3 totals 13 residues.

The V gene is TRBV5-4, the J gene TRBJ2-2; 13 bases align to TRBD2. This CDR3 is built from 20 residues. CDR1 and CDR2 (germline): SGHNT, YYREEE (reference sequence). J gave up 0 bases and V 5 bases, and 13 bases lay outside the gene matches. The CDR3 protein is CASRRIPGLAGRANTGELFF. The CDR3 nucleotides read TGTGCCAGCAGGCGAATACCGGGACTAGCGGGGAGGGCGAACACCGGGGAGCTGTTTTTT.

This clone was seen a single time. This chain uses TRBV5-4 with TRBJ2-6; 8 nucleotides agree with TRBD2. Looked up from germline, CDR1 is SGHNT and CDR2 is YYREEE (reference sequence). V lost 4 bases, J lost 4 bases, and 10 bases stayed unmatched. The CDR3 totals 17 residues. The CDR3 nucleotides are TGTGCCAGCAGCCCGGGGGGGACGGGAGCAGGGGCCAACGTCCTGACTTTC. Translated, it gives CASSPGGTGAGANVLTF.

The chain has TRBV7-3 and TRBJ1-1; possible D gene TRBD1, 6 bases. The V end lost 1 base, the J end lost 3 bases, and 6 bases lay between the germline ends. CDR1 is SGHTA and CDR2 is FQGTGA in the germline V gene. The length of the CDR3 is 13 residues. The CDR3 nucleotides read TGTGCCAGCAGCTTAAGGACAGACACTGAAGCTTTCTTT. Its protein product is CASSLRTDTEAFF. Complete variable domain (other parts from reference TRBV7-3 and TRBJ1-1): GAGVSQTPSNKVTEKGKYVELRCDPISGHTALYWYRQSLGQGPEFLIYFQGTGAADDSGLPNDRFFAVRPEGSVSTLKIQRTERGDSAVYLCASSLRTDTEAFFGQGTRLTVV.

CDR3 protein: CASRESPSGANVLTF. In DNA form, the CDR3 reads TGCGCCAGCAGGGAGTCCCCCTCTGGGGCCAACGTCCTGACTTTC. J is TRBJ2-6 and V is TRBV5-1; D is undetermined. V lost 5 bases and J lost 0, with 9 bases in between. CDR1 and CDR2 from the germline V gene are SGHRS and YFSETQ. The CDR3 sequence is 15 residues long.

This chain links TRBV6-5 with TRBJ2-7; perhaps TRBD2 as D (6 bases). V dropped 6 bases and J dropped 2 bases, with 11 bases sitting between them. This CDR3 is built from 13 residues. Germline V gene data show CDR1 as MNHEY and CDR2 as SVGAGI. CDR3: CASRSAGTYEQYF. Here the CDR3 DNA reads TGTGCCAGCAGAAGTGCGGGGACCTACGAGCAGTACTTC.

The chain uses TRBV5-6 and TRBJ1-2; 10 bases are a match to TRBD1. V gave up 4 bases and J gave up 4 bases; unmatched junction bases: 4. The CDR3 loop spans 14 amino acids. Germline V lookup: CDR1 SGHDT, CDR2 YYEEEE. This chain's CDR3 is CASSVDRGVYGYTF. The DNA for the CDR3 is TGTGCCAGCAGCGTGGACAGGGGGGTCTATGGCTACACCTTC.

The V and J genes are TRBV29-1 and TRBJ2-1; D is perhaps TRBD2 (5 bases). The CDR3 has 13 amino acids. CDR1 and CDR2 from the germline V gene are SQVTM and ANQGSEA. Between the trimmed V and J ends, which lost 1 base and 4 bases, there was a span of 8 bases. The CDR3 protein is CSVEVDSYNEQFF. CDR3 coding DNA: TGCAGCGTTGAAGTGGACTCGTACAATGAGCAGTTCTTC.

The rearrangement joins TRBV21-1 to TRBJ2-1; no DNA check was done on the table's D call, TRBD1. TRBV21-1 is a documented pseudogene. The CDR3 runs to 16 residues. The CDR3 region has the DNA TGTGCCAGCAGTGGGGGCGGGCAGGATTCCTACAATGAGCAGTTCTTC. Its protein is CASSGGGQDSYNEQFF.

This chain links TRBV4-3 with TRBJ1-3, with D maybe TRBD1 (5 bases). V gave up 0 bases and J gave up 2 bases, with 11 bases separating them. The CDR3 is 16 amino acids. Germline CDR1 and CDR2: LGHNA and YSLEER. The CDR3 reads CASSQDTRGAGNTIYF. The DNA for the CDR3 is TGCGCCAGCAGCCAAGATACCCGGGGGGCTGGAAACACCATATATTTT.

The chain carries TRBV5-8 and TRBJ1-2, with 8 nucleotides matching TRBD1. CDR3 length equals 14 residues. With V trimmed by 3 bases and J by 14 bases, 15 bases remained unmatched. Germline V gives CDR1 SGHTS, CDR2 YDEGEE. The CDR3 DNA reads as TGTGCCAGCAGCTCCCAAATACGACAGGGGAGTCGAACCTTC. Amino acids: CASSSQIRQGSRTF.

The table lists this clone with a count of one. Written as DNA, the CDR3 is TGTGCCACCAGTGATTCTGCTTGGGCGGGAGGGTCGGCAGATACGCAGTATTTT. Translated: CATSDSAWAGGSADTQYF. The rearrangement links TRBV24-1 to TRBJ2-3; 9 bases agree with TRBD2. Germline values: CDR1 KGHDR, CDR2 SFDVKD. V gave up 2 bases and J gave up 4 bases; unmatched junction bases: 12. This CDR3 has 18 amino acids.

The V and J genes are TRBV21-1 and TRBJ1-5; TRBD1, the D gene given by the table, was not confirmed from the DNA. TRBV21-1 constitutes a pseudogene. CDR3 length: 18 amino acids. The CDR3 here is CASSNRDIDGDCNQPQHF. DNA for the CDR3: TGTGCCAGCAGCAACCGGGACATCGACGGCGATTGCAATCAGCCCCAGCATTTT.

The V and J genes are TRBV12-3 or TRBV12-4 and TRBJ1-1, with D unresolved. The germline V and J ends were trimmed by 7 bases and 4 bases, with 13 bases remaining between them. The CDR3 is made up of 13 amino acids. The CDR3 DNA reads as TGTGCCAGCACCTGGGGAGTAGTCACTGAAGCTTTCTTT. It encodes CASTWGVVTEAFF.

This sequence joins TRBV18 and TRBJ1-3; D unclear. V lost 5 bases and J lost 3, with 11 bases in between. Germline CDR1 is KGHSH and CDR2 is LQKENI. The CDR3 spans 14 residues. CDR3 sequence reads: CASSIEVSGNTIYF. CDR3 bases: TGTGCCAGCTCAATCGAAGTGAGTGGAAACACCATATATTTT.

This rearrangement joins TRBV5-5 to TRBJ2-5; 12 positions match TRBD2. V gave up 4 bases and J gave up 5 bases; unmatched junction bases: 6. CDR3 size: 15 residues. The germline V gene encodes CDR1 SGHKS and CDR2 YYEKEE (reference sequence). The CDR3 region has the DNA TGTGCCAGCAGCATCCTAGCGGGGGGGCTTGAGACCCAGTACTTC. This gives the protein CASSILAGGLETQYF.

The gene calls are TRBV7-6 and TRBJ2-3; D unclear. CDR3 length equals 15 residues. Germline lookup yields CDR1 SGHVS and CDR2 FNYEAQ. V was trimmed by 3 bases and J by 0 bases, leaving 10 bases between them. DNA for the CDR3: TGTGCCAGCAGCTTTAAAAAATCCAGCACAGATACGCAGTATTTT. Translation: CASSFKKSSTDTQYF.

This clone occurred a few times. The chain joins TRBV2 to TRBJ2-1, with D possibly matching TRBD2 (6 bases). Germline assignment: CDR1 SNHLY and CDR2 FYNNEI. The CDR3 length is 17 residues. Trimming took off 5 bases at V and 3 bases at J, with 20 bases between the two ends. CDR3 sequence (DNA): TGTGCCAGCAGTCCCGATCGGCTAGCGACCAGCTACAATGAGCAGTTCTTC. Its translation is CASSPDRLATSYNEQFF.

The V gene is TRBV5-6, the J gene TRBJ1-1; TRBD1 matches at 8 bases. This CDR3 comprises 16 residues. J gave up 0 bases and V 4 bases, and 8 bases lay outside the gene matches. Germline lookup yields CDR1 SGHDT and CDR2 YYEEEE. The CDR3 nucleotides read TGTGCCAGCAGCCAGCGAACGGGACAGGTGAACACTGAAGCTTTCTTT. As protein: CASSQRTGQVNTEAFF.

V and J are TRBV5-1 and TRBJ2-7, with 7 positions matching TRBD1. This CDR3 is built from 14 residues. In germline, CDR1 is SGHRS, CDR2 YFSETQ. V trimming: 0 bases; J trimming: 3 bases; junction bases outside the gene matches: 3. The CDR3 DNA sequence: TGCGCCAGCAGCTTGGAAGGGACAGTCTACGAGCAGTACTTC. Its protein is CASSLEGTVYEQYF.

The rearrangement uses TRBV19 and TRBJ2-4, with D tentatively TRBD1 (6 bases). CDR3 size: 15 residues. CDR1 is LNHDA, CDR2 SQIVND, per germline (reference sequence). V dropped 7 bases and J dropped 0 bases, with 13 bases sitting between them. In DNA, the CDR3 is TGTGCCAGTACCAAGGCAGGGGTAGCCAAAAACATTCAGTACTTC. Its translation is CASTKAGVAKNIQYF.

The V gene is TRBV30, the J gene TRBJ1-1, with TRBD1 matching 9 bases. V shed 3 bases and J 6 bases; nucleotides not matched to a gene: 5. The germline V gene encodes CDR1 GTSNPN and CDR2 SVGIG (reference sequence). The CDR3 has 13 residues. Written as DNA, the CDR3 is TGTGCCTGGAGGGACAGGGGTGTCGCTGAAGCTTTCTTT. Protein product: CAWRDRGVAEAFF.

V is TRBV15 and J is TRBJ1-2; D may be TRBD1 (5 bases). With 2 bases removed from V and 4 bases from J, the gap between germline ends came to 14 bases. This CDR3 has 15 residues. Germline CDR1 and CDR2: LNHNV and YYDKDF (reference sequence). The CDR3 loop reads CATSRPGDSPYGYTF. CDR3 nucleotides: TGTGCCACCAGCAGACCCGGAGACAGCCCCTATGGCTACACCTTC.

The chain uses TRBV9 and TRBJ2-5; 9 bases are shared with TRBD2. This CDR3 contains 16 residues. Looked up from germline, CDR1 is SGDLS and CDR2 is YYNGEE. The J segment lost 7 bases and the V segment lost 0 bases, leaving 10 bases of the junction unmatched. CDR3 coding DNA: TGTGCCAGCAGCGTAGGGGTAGCGGGGGTCCCGGTGACCCAGTACTTC. This sequence encodes CASSVGVAGVPVTQYF.

CDR3 DNA: TGCGCCAGCAGCGCCACCACTAGCGGGGGGGCTCCAGATACGCAGTATTTT. Translated: CASSATTSGGAPDTQYF. This sequence joins TRBV5-1 and TRBJ2-3, with TRBD2 matching over 13 bases. The length of the CDR3 is 17 residues. Germline CDR1 reads SGHRS; CDR2 reads YFSETQ. V lost 4 bases, J lost 4 bases, and 9 bases stayed unmatched.

The rearrangement uses TRBV14 and TRBJ2-2; 7 bases line up with TRBD1. The V and J ends lost 4 bases and 4 bases, in that order; junction bases with no gene match: 6. The CDR3 covers 15 residues. The germline V gene encodes CDR1 SGHDN and CDR2 FVKESK. The CDR3 coding sequence is TGTGCCAGCAGCCTACAGGGGTGGACCACCGGGGAGCTGTTTTTT. Translating gives CASSLQGWTTGELFF.

V is TRBV3-1 (or the pseudogene TRBV3-2) and J is TRBJ1-5, with TRBD1 matching over 7 bases. In germline, CDR1 is LGHDT, CDR2 YNNKEL (reference sequence). The CDR3 extends over 15 amino acids. Trimming took 4 bases from V and 3 from J; bases not matched to a gene: 6. The CDR3 is CASSRGGGNNQPQHF. CDR3 nucleotides: TGTGCCAGCAGCCGTGGAGGGGGCAACAATCAGCCCCAGCATTTT.

The CDR3 bases are TGTGCCAGCAGTGTCAGCGGCTACACCGGGGAGCTGTTTTTT. This gives the protein CASSVSGYTGELFF. The gene calls are TRBV2 and TRBJ2-2, with D perhaps matching TRBD2 (5 bases). The CDR3 runs 14 residues. Deletions cut 4 bases from V and 3 bases from J, with 9 bases between. Looked up from germline, CDR1 is SNHLY and CDR2 is FYNNEI. Based on the CDR3 plus reference TRBV2 and TRBJ2-2, the full variable domain is EPEVTQTPSHQVTQMGQEVILRCVPISNHLYFYWYRQILGQKVEFLVSFYNNEISEKSEIFDDQFSVERPDGSNFTLKIRSTKLEDSAMYFCASSVSGYTGELFFGEGSRLTVL.